This paragraph covers one TCR beta chain sequence. What this receptor recognizes is not known. No base qualities exist here, and no much larger clone lies one base off it. This sample is drawn from a study of shared clonotypes between healthy human individuals (dated by TCRdb to the early 2020s). Notes on the research overall: Three men and two women, aged 18 to 49 years, made up the cohort. Different laboratories and diverse techniques were used to prepare libraries and sequence TCR repertoires, to increase sequencing depth and limit assay-specific biases. Per donor, leukapheresis produced somewhere between about 0.85 and 10 billion PBMCs. To estimate repertoire size and how much clonotypes are shared between individuals, the study performed deep sequencing of blood TCR repertoires from a handful of healthy adults. For each donor, three plates each were used for CD4 naive and CD4 memory, two plates were used for CD8 naive, and one plate was used for CD8 memory.

CD8 naive samples were obtained by positive selection for CCR7 among CD45RO-negative cells, yielding a CD45RA+CCR7+ population from which TemRA cells were excluded. The donors were healthy, HIV-negative adults who had no recently reported acute infections or vaccinations. Every donor was a Caucasian adult residing in Nashville, Tennessee, USA. Blood was collected by leukapheresis, and PBMCs were isolated by Ficoll-Histopaque density gradient centrifugation and then cryopreserved in liquid nitrogen vapor phase. Purity and quantity of every magnetically sorted T cell population were checked by analytical flow cytometry. From each sorted fraction, genomic DNA was isolated and quantified by UV absorbance on a Nanodrop 2000c. Findings and caveats that apply to the study as a whole: Only blood was sampled, and tissue TCR repertoires likely differ from those in blood. Because the study included a small number of donors, the genetic and exposure-history diversity represented was limited. Larger estimated clonotype richness was generally found for naive subsets than for memory subsets. Sharing across several donors was observed for approximately 5% of naive CD4, under 4% of naive CD8, 2% to 2.5% of memory CD4, and around 0.4% of memory CD8 clonotypes. Even with the large sequencing depth, rarefaction of the sorted-subset datasets indicated that sequencing was incomplete. Pairwise subsampling led to the expectation that sequencing depth would affect the degree of clonotype sharing among donors. Compared with non-shared clonotypes, the clonotypes found in all four sorted-subset donors had higher generation probabilities.

Using the deep immunoSEQ assay, multiplex PCR amplified TCR CDR3 regions from genomic DNA. Extracted genomic DNA from each cell subset was spread evenly across all wells of several immunoSEQ 96-well plates, with each plate serving as a replicate. For sorted subsets, each replicate PCR was loaded with about 0.2 ug genomic DNA, equivalent to some 31,000 T cell genomes. The purified libraries were quantified using a Qubit 3.0 fluorometer, sized with a Bioanalyzer 2100, and then quantified again using the KAPA Library Quantification kit. Every immunoSEQ 96-well plate was sequenced on a dedicated single-read 150-cycle Illumina NextSeq 550 flow cell. The authors processed their data as follows. The immunoSEQ output contained only junctional sequences without quality scores, so filtering could not match that applied to full-length reads. Sequences were annotated with PyIR, a Python wrapper for IgBLAST v1.9, using IMGT germline references to assign V/J genes and CDR3. Reads with weak V/J assignments (E-value above 1e-6), missing CDR3, stop codons, out-of-frame junctions, or ambiguous translated residues were removed. V3J clonotypes were defined by identical inferred V gene, J gene, and CDR3 amino acid sequence. To compute the percentage overlap between repertoires, the number of shared unique clonotypes was divided by the size of the smaller repertoire. Repertoire richness was assessed with RTK rarefaction, the Chao1 estimator, and Recon v2.1 estimates of unobserved clonotypes. For all TCRbeta clonotypes obtained by the gDNA method from four donors, generation probabilities were computed with OLGA. Here the immuneACCESS table is served through TCRdb, limited to in-frame sequences with V and J called. Missing clones are a known gap in these copies; in checked studies unresolved V genes cover under half, and the rest lacks a known reason. The V and J calls and clone size are taken from that table; D and trimming were inferred from the DNA. The sample data list about 650,000 clones, and about 95% of these were observed just once. The top ten constitute 0.11% of the sample.

CDR3 length: 14 amino acids, cysteine to phenylalanine. Kept here is only the CDR3 DNA, which spans 42 bases and is read in frame from base 1. Germline trimming amounts to 3 bases on V and 6 bases on J, with 7 as the count of junction bases outside the gene matches. CDR1 and CDR2 are read off the germline V gene as SGHDN and FVKESK. Sequencing was carried out using naive CD8+ T cells sorted from blood. The cell subset or site label for this specimen denotes: CD45RA+CCR7+. The sequence was obtained from a woman aged 25 to 39 in good health. The V gene is TRBV14 and the J gene is TRBJ1-1, with 7 central nucleotides matching TRBD1. Read as DNA, the sequence is TGTGCCAGCAGCCAGTTAACAGGGGTCCCTGAAGCTTTCTTT. Translated, it gives CASSQLTGVPEAFF. Joined to the reference TRBV14 and TRBJ1-1 proteins, this CDR3 gives the full variable domain: EAGVTQFPSHSVIEKGQTVTLRCDPISGHDNLYWYRRVMGKEIKFLLHFVKESKQDESGMPNNRFLAERTGGTYSTLKVQPAELEDSGVYFCASSQLTGVPEAFFGQGTRLTVV.